This TCR beta chain was documented in a study of T cells in Graves' hyperthyroidism and ophthalmopathy. In its sample, this clonotype was seen many times. Patients with uncontrolled infections, other autoimmune diseases, pregnancy or lactation were excluded. Used for diagnoses were clinical symptoms, serum thyroxine and TRAb, thyroid ultrasound and orbital computed tomography. The CDR3 regions of TCR beta were amplified from RNA transcripts. Carried out on the TCR CDR3, a first-round RT-PCR used the HTBI primer set. TCRdb redid the calling of the multiplex PCR reads with MiXCR, one entry per CDR3 protein. Of fewer than 850,000 distinct CDR3 sequences detected, 17% appear once; the ten largest clones hold roughly a sixth. The CDR3 runs 16 residues. Trimming removed 10 bases at V and 10 bases at J, with 29 bases between.

This clonotype originated in a man in his forties or fifties with Graves' hyperthyroidism. The V gene is TRBV12-3 or TRBV12-4, the J gene TRBJ2-1; D is perhaps TRBD2 (6 bases). The source material was blood. The CDR3 reads CANAVGAGPLRGEQFF. DNA of the CDR3: TGTGCCAACGCAGTAGGAGCGGGCCCTTTGAGGGGAGAGCAGTTCTTC.